Listed below are T cell receptor beta chains from one sample, sequenced in a study of identical twins. TCRdb re-called the 5' RACE reads with MiXCR, one entry per CDR3 protein. The sample lists 520,000 or so distinct CDR3 sequences, roughly a fifth seen once, with roughly 0.9% in the top ten. This sample also belongs to another study, concerning T cells expressing NK-cell markers.

The specimen sequenced was CD4+ T cells sorted from blood. The receptor source for this set is a woman between 18 and 29 years old in good health. The CDR3 runs from the conserved cysteine through the conserved F or W. Fields, in order: V gene, D gene, clone size, J gene, CDR3 protein, CDR3 DNA. D genes are given only for firm matches. Size values are once, few and many counts, or a class for expanded clones, and some rows have none.

V: TRBV5-1
D: NA
size: many
J: TRBJ1-2
CDR3: CASSLEISSYGYTF
DNA: TGCGCCAGCAGCTTGGAAATCAGCAGCTATGGCTACACCTTC

V: TRBV5-6
D: NA
size: few
J: TRBJ1-2
CDR3: CASSSTGRSTGYGYTF
DNA: TGTGCCAGCAGCTCAACCGGACGGAGTACTGGCTATGGCTACACCTTC

V: TRBV5-1
D: NA
size: NA
J: TRBJ1-2
CDR3: CASSLAQAYGYTF
DNA: TGCGCCAGCAGCTTGGCCCAGGCCTATGGCTACACCTTC

V: TRBV10-3
D: NA
size: NA
J: TRBJ1-5
CDR3: CAISSGEGQPQHF
DNA: TGTGCCATCAGCTCAGGCGAAGGACAGCCCCAGCATTTT

V: TRBV5-1
D: NA
size: few
J: TRBJ1-3
CDR3: CASSFGRQGTGNTIYF
DNA: TGCGCCAGCAGCTTCGGGCGGCAGGGAACAGGAAACACCATATATTTT

V: TRBV20-1
D: TRBD1
size: NA
J: TRBJ2-7
CDR3: CSARKRDSHEQYF
DNA: TGCAGTGCTAGGAAGAGGGACAGTCACGAGCAGTACTTC

V: TRBV10-3
D: NA
size: few
J: TRBJ2-3
CDR3: CAILGGKLTDTQYF
DNA: TGTGCCATCCTCGGGGGTAAGCTGACAGATACGCAGTATTTT

V: TRBV5-1
D: NA
size: many
J: TRBJ2-3
CDR3: CASSVDPNLSTDTQYF
DNA: TGCGCCAGCAGCGTGGACCCCAACCTTAGCACAGATACGCAGTATTTT

V: TRBV7-2
D: TRBD2
size: many
J: TRBJ2-3
CDR3: CASSRLAGGQGDTQYF
DNA: TGTGCCAGCAGTCGACTAGCGGGAGGGCAGGGAGATACGCAGTATTTT

V: TRBV5-1
D: NA
size: few
J: TRBJ2-2
CDR3: CASMLDTGELFF
DNA: TGCGCCAGCATGCTGGATACCGGGGAGCTGTTTTTT

V: TRBV5-5
D: NA
size: once
J: TRBJ1-6
CDR3: CASSLTGDSPLHF
DNA: TGTGCCAGCAGCTTGACGGGTGATTCACCCCTCCACTTT

V: TRBV28
D: NA
size: NA
J: TRBJ2-3
CDR3: CASRWADTQYF
DNA: TGTGCCAGCCGCTGGGCAGATACGCAGTATTTT

V: TRBV3-1
D: TRBD2
size: NA
J: TRBJ2-1
CDR3: CASTPWTSGGDYNEQFF
DNA: TGTGCCAGCACCCCCTGGACTAGCGGGGGGGACTACAATGAGCAGTTCTTC

V: TRBV29-1
D: NA
size: few
J: TRBJ2-7
CDR3: CSAHGMEYEQYF
DNA: TGCAGCGCCCATGGGATGGAATACGAGCAGTACTTC

V: TRBV7-8
D: NA
size: few
J: TRBJ2-3
CDR3: CASSLEVVTDTQYF
DNA: TGTGCCAGCAGCTTAGAGGTGGTCACAGATACGCAGTATTTT

V: TRBV5-1
D: NA
size: NA
J: TRBJ2-1
CDR3: CASSVNSNEQFF
DNA: TGCGCCAGCAGCGTCAACTCCAATGAGCAGTTCTTC

V: TRBV2
D: NA
size: NA
J: TRBJ1-1
CDR3: CASQYLARDTEAFF
DNA: TGTGCCAGTCAGTATTTGGCCAGGGACACTGAAGCTTTCTTT

V: TRBV20-1
D: TRBD1
size: NA
J: TRBJ2-7
CDR3: CSAPPRTGRHEQYF
DNA: TGCAGTGCCCCGCCCCGGACAGGGAGACACGAGCAGTACTTC

V: TRBV7-2
D: NA
size: NA
J: TRBJ1-1
CDR3: CASSFRDPRGEAFF
DNA: TGTGCCAGCAGCTTTCGTGACCCGCGGGGGGAGGCTTTCTTT

V: TRBV20-1
D: TRBD2
size: NA
J: TRBJ2-2
CDR3: CSARVPGGPRGELFF
DNA: TGCAGTGCTAGAGTTCCGGGAGGGCCCCGCGGGGAGCTGTTTTTT

V: TRBV10-3
D: NA
size: NA
J: TRBJ2-6
CDR3: CAISWTEGANVLTF
DNA: TGTGCCATCAGTTGGACGGAGGGGGCCAACGTCCTGACTTTC

V: TRBV5-6
D: TRBD1
size: few
J: TRBJ1-2
CDR3: CASRRTGTGNGYTF
DNA: TGTGCCAGCAGGAGAACCGGGACAGGGAATGGCTACACCTTC

V: TRBV11-2
D: TRBD2
size: NA
J: TRBJ2-4
CDR3: CASSPGTSGKLGIQYF
DNA: TGTGCCAGCAGCCCGGGGACTAGCGGGAAATTAGGCATTCAGTACTTC

V: TRBV5-6
D: NA
size: few
J: TRBJ2-2
CDR3: CASSLIMGRELFF
DNA: TGTGCCAGCAGCTTGATTATGGGCCGGGAGCTGTTTTTT

V: TRBV6-1
D: NA
size: NA
J: TRBJ2-2
CDR3: CASGQGGAGTGELFF
DNA: TGTGCCAGCGGCCAAGGAGGGGCGGGCACCGGGGAGCTGTTTTTT

V: TRBV29-1
D: NA
size: few
J: TRBJ2-7
CDR3: CSVARSDGEQYF
DNA: TGCAGCGTTGCGAGGTCCGACGGCGAGCAGTACTTC

V: TRBV20-1
D: NA
size: NA
J: TRBJ1-4
CDR3: CSAGDSATNEKLFF
DNA: TGCAGTGCTGGAGACAGCGCAACTAATGAAAAACTGTTTTTT

V: TRBV7-8
D: NA
size: NA
J: TRBJ2-5
CDR3: CASSLGLVETQYF
DNA: TGTGCCAGCAGCTTAGGACTAGTCGAGACCCAGTACTTC

V: TRBV2
D: TRBD1
size: few
J: TRBJ2-5
CDR3: CASSELGTGTKTQYF
DNA: TGTGCCAGCAGTGAACTCGGGACAGGGACGAAGACCCAGTACTTC

V: TRBV9
D: NA
size: NA
J: TRBJ2-3
CDR3: CASSVLDTRDTQYF
DNA: TGTGCCAGCAGCGTACTGGACACCCGAGATACGCAGTATTTT

V: TRBV5-4
D: NA
size: NA
J: TRBJ1-1
CDR3: CASSTDKGNTEAFF
DNA: TGTGCCAGCAGCACGGACAAGGGGAACACTGAAGCTTTCTTT

V: TRBV21-1
D: NA
size: NA
J: TRBJ1-1
CDR3: CASSKVRGITEAFF
DNA: TGTGCCAGCAGCAAAGTAAGGGGTATCACTGAAGCTTTCTTT

V: TRBV29-1
D: TRBD1
size: many
J: TRBJ2-4
CDR3: CSVRAGTGLNIQYF
DNA: TGCAGCGTCCGAGCCGGGACAGGGCTAAACATTCAGTACTTC

V: TRBV19
D: NA
size: NA
J: TRBJ2-7
CDR3: CASSIVGSYEQYF
DNA: TGTGCCAGTAGTATAGTTGGCTCCTACGAGCAGTACTTC

V: TRBV6-1
D: NA
size: few
J: TRBJ2-5
CDR3: CASSEGGRQETQYF
DNA: TGTGCCAGCAGTGAAGGGGGCCGCCAAGAGACCCAGTACTTC

V: TRBV7-8
D: NA
size: NA
J: TRBJ1-1
CDR3: CASSLGAGSAFF
DNA: TGTGCCAGCAGCTTAGGTGCTGGGTCGGCTTTCTTT

V: TRBV7-9
D: NA
size: few
J: TRBJ2-3
CDR3: CASSSEGSRTDTQYF
DNA: TGTGCCAGCAGCTCTGAGGGCAGCCGCACAGATACGCAGTATTTT

V: TRBV4-3
D: TRBD2
size: NA
J: TRBJ2-5
CDR3: CASSQGTSGRSETQYF
DNA: TGCGCCAGCAGCCAGGGGACTAGCGGGAGATCGGAGACCCAGTACTTC

V: TRBV5-6
D: NA
size: many
J: TRBJ1-5
CDR3: CASSLPNQPQHF
DNA: TGTGCCAGCAGTTTACCCAATCAGCCCCAGCATTTT

V: TRBV6-1
D: TRBD1
size: NA
J: TRBJ2-7
CDR3: CASRSRQGIVYEQYF
DNA: TGTGCCAGCAGGAGCCGACAGGGTATAGTCTACGAGCAGTACTTC

V: TRBV7-2
D: TRBD1
size: NA
J: TRBJ2-5
CDR3: CASSLMTGGQETQYF
DNA: TGTGCCAGCAGCCTGATGACAGGGGGCCAAGAGACCCAGTACTTC

V: TRBV29-1
D: NA
size: NA
J: TRBJ1-1
CDR3: CSVVGLYDTEAFF
DNA: TGCAGCGTTGTTGGACTATACGACACTGAAGCTTTCTTT

V: TRBV20-1
D: NA
size: NA
J: TRBJ2-5
CDR3: CSAATYSEETQYF
DNA: TGCAGTGCCGCGACCTACAGCGAAGAGACCCAGTACTTC

V: TRBV12-3/TRBV12-4
D: NA
size: few
J: TRBJ2-3
CDR3: CASSLRWRYNTDTQYF
DNA: TGTGCCAGCAGTTTGCGCTGGCGGTACAATACAGATACGCAGTATTTT

V: TRBV20-1
D: TRBD2
size: NA
J: TRBJ2-1
CDR3: CSARSGLAGPNEQFF
DNA: TGCAGTGCTAGGAGTGGACTAGCGGGCCCCAATGAGCAGTTCTTC

V: TRBV10-3
D: NA
size: few
J: TRBJ2-3
CDR3: CAISRGGTDTQYF
DNA: TGTGCCATCAGTAGAGGTGGCACAGATACGCAGTATTTT

V: TRBV25-1
D: NA
size: NA
J: TRBJ1-5
CDR3: CASSGQLGNQPQHF
DNA: TGTGCCAGCAGTGGACAGTTGGGCAATCAGCCCCAGCATTTT

V: TRBV10-3
D: NA
size: few
J: TRBJ2-3
CDR3: CAIRYSAADTQYF
DNA: TGTGCCATCAGGTATAGCGCGGCAGATACGCAGTATTTT

V: TRBV20-1
D: NA
size: NA
J: TRBJ2-3
CDR3: CSASRWAKVYADTQYF
DNA: TGCAGTGCTAGTCGGTGGGCCAAGGTATATGCAGATACGCAGTATTTT

V: TRBV6-5
D: TRBD1
size: NA
J: TRBJ2-3
CDR3: CASSYGRDRASIITDTQYF
DNA: TGTGCCAGCAGTTACGGTCGGGACAGGGCCTCCATTATCACAGATACGCAGTATTTT

V: TRBV9
D: TRBD2
size: NA
J: TRBJ2-1
CDR3: CASSVASGTTYNEQFF
DNA: TGTGCCAGCAGCGTCGCTAGCGGGACCACCTACAATGAGCAGTTCTTC